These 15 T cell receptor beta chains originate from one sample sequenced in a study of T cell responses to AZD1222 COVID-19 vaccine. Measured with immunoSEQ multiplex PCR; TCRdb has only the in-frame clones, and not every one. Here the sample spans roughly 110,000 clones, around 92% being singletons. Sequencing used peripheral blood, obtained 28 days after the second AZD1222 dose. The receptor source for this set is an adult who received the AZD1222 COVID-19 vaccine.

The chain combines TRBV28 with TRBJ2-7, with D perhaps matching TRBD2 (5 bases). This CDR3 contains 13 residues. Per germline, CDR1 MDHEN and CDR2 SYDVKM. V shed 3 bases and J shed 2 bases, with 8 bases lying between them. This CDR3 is CASSLAGTYEQYF. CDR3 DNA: TGTGCCAGCAGTTTGGCCGGGACCTACGAGCAGTACTTC. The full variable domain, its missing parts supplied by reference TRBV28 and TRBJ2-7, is DVKVTQSSRYLVKRTGEKVFLECVQDMDHENMFWYRQDPGLGLRLIYFSYDVKMKEKGDIPEGYSVSREKKERFSLILESASTNQTSMYLCASSLAGTYEQYFGPGTRLTVT.

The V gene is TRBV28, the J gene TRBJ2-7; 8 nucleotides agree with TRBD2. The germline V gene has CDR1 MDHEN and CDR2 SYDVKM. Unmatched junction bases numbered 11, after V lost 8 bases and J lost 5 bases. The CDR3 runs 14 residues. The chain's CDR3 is CASHGGVGIHEQYF. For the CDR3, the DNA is TGTGCCAGCCACGGGGGGGTGGGAATCCACGAGCAGTACTTC.

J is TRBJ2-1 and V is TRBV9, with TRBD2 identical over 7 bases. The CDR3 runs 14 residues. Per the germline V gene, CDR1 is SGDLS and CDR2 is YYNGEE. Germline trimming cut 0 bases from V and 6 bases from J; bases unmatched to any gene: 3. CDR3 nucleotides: TGTGCCAGCAGCGTAGATCCTAGCGGCAATGAGCAGTTCTTC. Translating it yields CASSVDPSGNEQFF.

CDR3 sequence (DNA): TGTGCCAGCAGTCTCGTCCCGGGACAGGGTTCGGTGCAGTACTTC. The encoded protein is CASSLVPGQGSVQYF. This rearrangement joins TRBV28 to TRBJ2-7; 9 positions match TRBD1. This CDR3 spans 15 amino acids. Germline assignment: CDR1 MDHEN and CDR2 SYDVKM. V lost 5 bases to trimming and J lost 9 bases; unmatched junction nucleotides: 14.

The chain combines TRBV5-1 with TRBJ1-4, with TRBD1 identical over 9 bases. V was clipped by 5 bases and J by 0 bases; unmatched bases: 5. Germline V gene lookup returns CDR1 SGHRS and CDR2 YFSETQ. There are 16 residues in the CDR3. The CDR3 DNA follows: TGCGCCAGCAGTTCCGGGACAGGGTCAACTAATGAAAAACTGTTTTTT. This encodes CASSSGTGSTNEKLFF.

This chain's CDR3 is CASSQQYRGLANYGYTF. DNA for the CDR3: TGCGCCAGCAGCCAACAATACAGGGGGTTAGCTAACTATGGCTACACCTTC. The V and J genes are TRBV4-3 and TRBJ1-2; 8 bases agree with TRBD1. Germline lookup yields CDR1 LGHNA and CDR2 YSLEER. This CDR3 contains 17 residues. The V gene end was trimmed by 2 bases and the J gene end by 0 bases; junction bases not matched to a gene: 8.

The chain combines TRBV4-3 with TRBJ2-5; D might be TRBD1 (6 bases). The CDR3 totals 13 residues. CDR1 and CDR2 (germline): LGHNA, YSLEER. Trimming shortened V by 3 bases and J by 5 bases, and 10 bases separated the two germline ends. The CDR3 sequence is CASSQTGRETQYF. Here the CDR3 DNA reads TGCGCCAGCAGCCAGACAGGCAGGGAGACCCAGTACTTC.

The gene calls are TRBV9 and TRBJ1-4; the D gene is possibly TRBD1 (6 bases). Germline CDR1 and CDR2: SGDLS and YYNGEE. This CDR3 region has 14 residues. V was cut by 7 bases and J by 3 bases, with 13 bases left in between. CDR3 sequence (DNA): TGTGCCAGCTCTAGGGGGATCCCTAATGAAAAACTGTTTTTT. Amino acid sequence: CASSRGIPNEKLFF.

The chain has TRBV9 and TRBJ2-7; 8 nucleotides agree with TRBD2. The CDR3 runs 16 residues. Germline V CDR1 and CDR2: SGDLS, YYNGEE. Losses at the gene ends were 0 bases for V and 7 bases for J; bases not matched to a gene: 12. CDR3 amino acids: CASSVGQRGLEKEQYF. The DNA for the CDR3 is TGTGCCAGCAGCGTAGGCCAGCGGGGGCTAGAGAAGGAGCAGTACTTC.

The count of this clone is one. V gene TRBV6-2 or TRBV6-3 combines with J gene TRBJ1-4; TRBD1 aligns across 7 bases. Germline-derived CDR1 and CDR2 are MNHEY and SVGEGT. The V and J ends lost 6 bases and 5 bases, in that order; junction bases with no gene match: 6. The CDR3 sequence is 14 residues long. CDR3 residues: CASSSGTVNEKLFF. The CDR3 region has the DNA TGTGCCAGCAGCTCCGGGACAGTCAATGAAAAACTGTTTTTT.

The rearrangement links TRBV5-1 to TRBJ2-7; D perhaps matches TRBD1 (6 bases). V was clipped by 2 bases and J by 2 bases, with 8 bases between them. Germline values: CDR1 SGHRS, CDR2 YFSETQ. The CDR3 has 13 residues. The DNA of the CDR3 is TGCGCCAGCAGCTTACAGGGTACCTACGAGCAGTACTTC. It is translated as CASSLQGTYEQYF. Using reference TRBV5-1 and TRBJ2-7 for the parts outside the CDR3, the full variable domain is KAGVTQTPRYLIKTRGQQVTLSCSPISGHRSVSWYQQTPGQGLQFLFEYFSETQRNKGNFPGRFSGRQFSNSRSEMNVSTLELGDSALYLCASSLQGTYEQYFGPGTRLTVT.

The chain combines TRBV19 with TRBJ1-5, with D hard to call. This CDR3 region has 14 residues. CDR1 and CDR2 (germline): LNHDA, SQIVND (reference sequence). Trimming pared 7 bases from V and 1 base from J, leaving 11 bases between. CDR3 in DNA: TGTGCCAGTATCAATCCGTGGAGCAATCAGCCCCAGCATTTT. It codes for CASINPWSNQPQHF.

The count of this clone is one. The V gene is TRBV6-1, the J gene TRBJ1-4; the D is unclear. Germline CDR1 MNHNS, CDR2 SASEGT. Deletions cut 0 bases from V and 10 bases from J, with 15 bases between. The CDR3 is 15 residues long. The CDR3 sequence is CASSEARVTTAKLFF. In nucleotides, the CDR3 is TGTGCCAGCAGTGAAGCTAGGGTTACCACGGCAAAACTGTTTTTT.

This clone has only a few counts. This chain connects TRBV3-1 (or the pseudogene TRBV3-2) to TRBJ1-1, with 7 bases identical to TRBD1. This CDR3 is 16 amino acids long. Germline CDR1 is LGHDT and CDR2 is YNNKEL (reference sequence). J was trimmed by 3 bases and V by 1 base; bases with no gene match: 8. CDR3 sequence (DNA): TGTGCCAGCAGCCAAGTGGTTTCAGGGGGGGACACTGAAGCTTTCTTT. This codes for CASSQVVSGGDTEAFF.

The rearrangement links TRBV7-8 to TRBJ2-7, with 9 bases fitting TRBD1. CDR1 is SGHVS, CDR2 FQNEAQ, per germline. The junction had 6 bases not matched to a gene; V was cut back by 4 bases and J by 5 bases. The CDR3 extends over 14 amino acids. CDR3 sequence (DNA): TGTGCCAGCAGCTCCCGGGACAGGGAGAACGAGCAGTACTTC. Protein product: CASSSRDRENEQYF.